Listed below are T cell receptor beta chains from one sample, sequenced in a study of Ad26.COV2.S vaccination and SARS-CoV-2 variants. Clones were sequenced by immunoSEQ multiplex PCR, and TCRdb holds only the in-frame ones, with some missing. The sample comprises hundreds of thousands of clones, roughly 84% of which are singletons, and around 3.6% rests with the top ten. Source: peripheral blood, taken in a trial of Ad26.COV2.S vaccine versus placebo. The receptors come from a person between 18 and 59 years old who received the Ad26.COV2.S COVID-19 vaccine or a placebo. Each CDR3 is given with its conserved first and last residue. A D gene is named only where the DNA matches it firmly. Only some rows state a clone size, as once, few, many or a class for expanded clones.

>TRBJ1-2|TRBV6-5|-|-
TGTGCCAGCAGTCCAACAGCCACGTATGGCTACACCTTC
CASSPTATYGYTF
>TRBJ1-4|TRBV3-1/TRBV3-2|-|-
TGTGCCAGCAGCCAAGATCGGGGGACACCTGAGAAATTT
CASSQDRGTPEKF
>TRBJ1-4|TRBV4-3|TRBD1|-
TGCGCCAGCAGCCTCGACAGGGGGCCGGAAAAACTGTTTTTT
CASSLDRGPEKLFF
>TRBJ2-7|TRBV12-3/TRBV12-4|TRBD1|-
TGTGCCAGCAGTTTAGGACAGGGGCACGAGCAGTACTTC
CASSLGQGHEQYF
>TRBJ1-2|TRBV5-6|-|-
TGTGCCAGCAGCTCGGGACCGGCCCCCAACTATGGCTACACCTTC
CASSSGPAPNYGYTF
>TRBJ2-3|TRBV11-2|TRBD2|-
TGTGCCAGCAGGTCTGCTAGCGGGGGAGATGGCACAGATACGCAGTATTTT
CASRSASGGDGTDTQYF
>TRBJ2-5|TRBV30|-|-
TGTGCCTGGAGTGTAGGGACGTCGTTCCAAGAGACCCAGTACTTC
CAWSVGTSFQETQYF
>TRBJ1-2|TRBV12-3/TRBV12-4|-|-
TGTGCCAGCACCCCGGGGGGGGGCGACGGCTACACCTTC
CASTPGGGDGYTF
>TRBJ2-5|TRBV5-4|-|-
TGTGCCAGCAGCCCACAGGGGAGGGAAGAGACCCAGTACTTC
CASSPQGREETQYF
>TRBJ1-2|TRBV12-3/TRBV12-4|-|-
TGTGCCAGCAGTTTTAGGACCAACTATGGCTACACCTTC
CASSFRTNYGYTF
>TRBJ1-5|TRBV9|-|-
TGTGCCAGCAGCCCCGCGGGAACTCATCAGCCCCAGCATTTT
CASSPAGTHQPQHF
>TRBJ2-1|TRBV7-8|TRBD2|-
TGTGCCAGCAGCTTAGAGGGACTAGCGGACTACAATGAGCAGTTCTTC
CASSLEGLADYNEQFF
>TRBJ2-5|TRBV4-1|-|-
TGCGCCAGCAGCCAAAGGACCGGGGGAGAGACCCAGTACTTC
CASSQRTGGETQYF
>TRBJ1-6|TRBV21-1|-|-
TGTGCCAGCAGCAAAGTGCGGGGGGTGAACTATAATTCACCCCTCCACTTT
CASSKVRGVNYNSPLHF
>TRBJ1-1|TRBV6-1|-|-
TGTGCCAGCAGTGAAGCGCACGGTCGGGTGAACACTGAAGCTTTCTTT
CASSEAHGRVNTEAFF
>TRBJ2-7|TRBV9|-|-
TGTGCCAGCAGCGTAGACAGGGTCAACGAGCAGTACTTC
CASSVDRVNEQYF
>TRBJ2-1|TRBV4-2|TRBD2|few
TGTGCCAGCAGCCAAGATGGTCGGGGAGGGAGCTCCTACAATGAGCAGTTCTTC
CASSQDGRGGSSYNEQFF
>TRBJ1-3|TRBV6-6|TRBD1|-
TGTGCCAGCAGTCTCGGGACCACCGGGACAGCTAGAAACACCATATATTTT
CASSLGTTGTARNTIYF
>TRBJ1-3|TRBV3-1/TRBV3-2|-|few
TGTGCCAGCAGCCAAGGTCGCTATAACACCATATATTTT
CASSQGRYNTIYF
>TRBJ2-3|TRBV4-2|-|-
TGTGCCAGCAGCCATGATCGGGGGCCCGGCACAGATACGCAGTATTTT
CASSHDRGPGTDTQYF
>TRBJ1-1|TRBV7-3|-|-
TGTGCCAGCAGCTTAATTGGAGGGAACACTGAAGCTTTCTTT
CASSLIGGNTEAFF
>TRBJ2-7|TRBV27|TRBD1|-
TGTGCCAGCAGGGGGACAGGGAGCTACGAGCAGTACTTC
CASRGTGSYEQYF
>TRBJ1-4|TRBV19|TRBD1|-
TGTACCAGTAGTATCGGGACAGTTCGAGGTAATGAAAAACTGTTTTTT
CTSSIGTVRGNEKLFF
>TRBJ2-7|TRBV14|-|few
TGTGCCAGCAGCCCGACAGGCTGGGAGCAGTACTTC
CASSPTGWEQYF
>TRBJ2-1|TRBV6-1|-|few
TGTGCCAGCAGTGAACCGAGCATTTCCCCCTACAATGAGCAGTTCTTC
CASSEPSISPYNEQFF
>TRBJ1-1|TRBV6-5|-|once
TGTGCCAGCAGTTATGCGGGGTCTGAAGCTTTCTTT
CASSYAGSEAFF
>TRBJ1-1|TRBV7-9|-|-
TGTGCCAGCAGTCTAGGAGGCGGGACTGAAGCTTTCTTT
CASSLGGGTEAFF
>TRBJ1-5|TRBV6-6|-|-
TGTGCCAGCAGTTACTCAGGGAAAGGACAGCCCCAGCATTTT
CASSYSGKGQPQHF
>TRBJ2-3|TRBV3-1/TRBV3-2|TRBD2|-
TGTGCCAGCAGCCCAATAGCGGGGGGCCCCACAGATACGCAGTATTTT
CASSPIAGGPTDTQYF
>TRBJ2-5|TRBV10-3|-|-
TGTGCCATCAGTCTAGGACTTCAAGAGACCCAGTACTTC
CAISLGLQETQYF
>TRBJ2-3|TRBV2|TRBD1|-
TGTGCCAGCAGGGCACTGGACAGGGCCCCGCCGGGGGATACGCAGTATTTT
CASRALDRAPPGDTQYF